This T cell receptor beta chain was documented in a study of shared clonotypes between healthy human individuals. General observations from the study: How much donors shared clonotypes was expected to be affected by sequencing depth.

Ten immunoSEQ deep assay plates were used to sequence the DNA of unsorted PBMCs. Some clones are missing from TCRdb's copy, which holds only in-frame ones; the method was immunoSEQ multiplex PCR. The data hold some 500,000 clones, with around 77% observed a single time. This clone was recorded a few times. The antigen remains undetermined. Approximately 90 million PBMCs went into genomic DNA for unsorted samples. The sequenced sample was PBMCs. This sequence was found in a woman aged 40 to 50 in good health. Some clones in this sample may be carry-over from other donors' samples.

The CDR3 sequence: CATSRDLGTDTQYF. In DNA, the CDR3 is TGTGCCACCAGCAGAGATCTAGGGACCGATACGCAGTATTTT. The chain is built from TRBV15 and TRBJ2-3; perhaps D is TRBD1 or TRBD2 (5 bases each). V was clipped by 0 bases and J by 6 bases, with 10 bases between them. CDR1 is LNHNV and CDR2 is YYDKDF in the germline V gene (reference sequence). The CDR3 is made up of 14 amino acids.